What follows describes a single T cell receptor beta chain. Its specificity is not known. This entry comes from a study of human T cells and chemical hapten exposure. General study findings and limits: Expanded TCRs produced significantly more large CDR3 similarity clusters than controls did.

MiXCR was run by TCRdb on the RACE reads, yielding one entry per CDR3 protein. The table has approximately 120,000 distinct CDR3 sequences, 9.2% seen once. Germline lookup yields CDR1 DFQATT and CDR2 SNEGSKA (reference sequence). The CDR3 totals 14 residues. V lost 7 bases and J lost 2; bases outside the gene matches: 6. As for time point: patch test 2, 6 weeks after DPC sensitization. As for treatment: therapeutic diphenylcyclopropenone sensitization with weekly scalp DPC. The material was whole blood, obtained in connection with sensitization to the hapten diphenylcyclopropenone (DPC). This receptor was identified in a woman in her 40s with alopecia areata. Some clones in this sample may be carry-over from other donors' samples. The V and J genes are TRBV20-1 and TRBJ2-1; 9 positions match TRBD1. CDR3 amino acids: CSGIGQGTYNEQFF. The DNA of the CDR3 is TGCAGTGGCATCGGACAGGGGACCTACAATGAGCAGTTCTTC.